Presented here are 3 T cell receptor beta chains from one specimen sequenced in a study of T cell responses to AZD1222 COVID-19 vaccine (dated by TCRdb to the early 2020s). Libraries came from the immunoSEQ multiplex PCR assay. TCRdb carries this immuneACCESS record with in-frame sequences only. Its versions omit some clonotypes, under half of them owing to an unresolved V gene in the studies checked, with the rest unexplained. This sample is represented by roughly 130,000 clones; under 95% of them were singletons. Jointly, the top ten make up approximately 3.4% of the sample. The sample's time point label, decoded: baseline before first vaccination. The source was peripheral blood, collected on day 0 of AZD1222 vaccination. These TCRs come from an adult in good health.

This chain links TRBV28 with TRBJ2-7; the D gene is possibly TRBD1 (7 bases). V was shortened by 6 bases and J by 0 bases, with 15 bases between the two germline ends. Germline CDR1 and CDR2: MDHEN and SYDVKM. CDR3 length: 15 residues. CDR3 bases: TGTGCCAGCAGCCGCCCAGGGGGGTACTCCTACGAGCAGTACTTC. The encoded protein is CASSRPGGYSYEQYF.

V gene TRBV11-2 combines with J gene TRBJ2-2; a weak D match, TRBD1 (5 bases). The CDR3 sequence is 16 residues long. V was shortened by 5 bases and J by 0 bases, with 13 bases between the two germline ends. CDR1 SGHAT and CDR2 FQNNGV come from the germline V gene. CDR3 sequence (DNA): TGTGCCAGCAGCCCTTTCGACAGATCGAACACCGGGGAGCTGTTTTTT. The encoded protein is CASSPFDRSNTGELFF.

The chain couples TRBV11-2 to TRBJ2-4; tentative D call: TRBD1 (5 bases). CDR1 and CDR2 from the germline V gene are SGHAT and FQNNGV. Trimming removed 4 bases from V and 0 bases from J, with 16 bases in between. The CDR3 is 17 residues long. The CDR3 sequence is CASSSRVGPLAKNIQYF. The CDR3 DNA reads TGTGCCAGCAGCTCCAGGGTAGGTCCACTAGCCAAAAACATTCAGTACTTC.